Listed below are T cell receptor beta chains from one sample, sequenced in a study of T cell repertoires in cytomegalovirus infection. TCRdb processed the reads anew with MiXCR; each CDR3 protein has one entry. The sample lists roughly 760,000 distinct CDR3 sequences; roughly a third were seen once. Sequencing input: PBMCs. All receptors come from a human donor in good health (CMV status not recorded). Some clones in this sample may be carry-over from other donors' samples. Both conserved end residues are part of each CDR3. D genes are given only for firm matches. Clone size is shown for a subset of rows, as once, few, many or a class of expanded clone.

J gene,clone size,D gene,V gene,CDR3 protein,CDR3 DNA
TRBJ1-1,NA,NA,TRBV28,CASSLPGTPGITEAFF,TGTGCCAGCAGTTTACCCGGGACCCCAGGCATCACTGAAGCTTTCTTT
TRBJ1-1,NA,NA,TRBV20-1,CSARKGEGLTAFF,TGCAGTGCTAGAAAGGGGGAAGGGCTGACAGCTTTCTTT
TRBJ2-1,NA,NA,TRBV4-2,CASSQAGWGTDLFF,TGTGCCAGCAGCCAAGCCGGATGGGGGACTGACCTGTTCTTC
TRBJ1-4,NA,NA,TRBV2,CASSINRVGNEKLFF,TGTGCCAGCAGCATCAACAGAGTCGGTAATGAAAAACTGTTTTTT
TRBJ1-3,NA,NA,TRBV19,CAGGRSGQGTIYF,TGTGCCGGTGGGCGTTCGGGCCAAGGGACCATATATTTT
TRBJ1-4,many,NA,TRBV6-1,CASSLQGSNEKLFF,TGTGCCAGCAGTCTACAGGGCTCTAATGAAAAACTGTTTTTT
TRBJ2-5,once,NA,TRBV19,CATSRGNRQETQYF,TGTGCCACATCAAGGGGGAACAGACAAGAGACCCAGTACTTC
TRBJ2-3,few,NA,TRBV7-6,CAISSSVTDTQYF,TGTGCCATCTCTTCTAGCGTGACAGATACGCAGTATTTT
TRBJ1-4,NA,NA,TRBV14,CASSLKSRATNEKLFF,TGTGCCAGCAGCCTGAAATCAAGAGCAACTAATGAAAAACTGTTTTTT
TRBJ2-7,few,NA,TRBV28,CASRSDRSGEYEQYF,TGTGCCAGCAGGTCTGACAGGTCGGGGGAATACGAGCAGTACTTC
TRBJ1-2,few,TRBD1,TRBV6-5,CASSYLGTGGANYGYTF,TGTGCCAGCAGTTACTTGGGGACAGGGGGCGCGAACTATGGCTACACCTTC
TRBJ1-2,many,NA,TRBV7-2,CASSPTPGNYGYTF,TGTGCCAGCAGCCCAACACCGGGTAACTATGGCTACACCTTC
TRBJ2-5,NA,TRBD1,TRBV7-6,CASSPGTGVQETQYF,TGTGCCAGCAGCCCCGGGACAGGTGTTCAAGAGACCCAGTACTTC
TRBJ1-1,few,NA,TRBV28,CASSLSPGFTEAFF,TGTGCCAGCAGTTTATCCCCGGGGTTCACTGAAGCTTTCTTT
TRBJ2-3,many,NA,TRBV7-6,CASSPGARRTARTDTQYF,TGTGCTAGCAGCCCAGGGGCCCGCAGGACGGCTAGGACAGATACGCAGTATTTT
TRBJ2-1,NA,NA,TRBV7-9,CASSFPLEEQFF,TGTGCCAGCAGCTTCCCCTTGGAGGAGCAGTTCTTC
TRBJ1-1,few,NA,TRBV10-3,CAIGWEQGNTEAFF,TGTGCCATCGGGTGGGAGCAGGGGAACACTGAAGCTTTCTTT
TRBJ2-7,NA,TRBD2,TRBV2,CASSEALPGLDEQYF,TGTGCCAGCAGTGAAGCGCTTCCCGGACTAGACGAGCAGTACTTC
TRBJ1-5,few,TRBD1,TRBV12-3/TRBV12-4,CASSPLTSYDRGPYQPQHF,TGTGCCAGCAGTCCCCTCACCTCCTATGACAGGGGTCCTTATCAGCCCCAGCATTTT
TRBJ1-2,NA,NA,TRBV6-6,CASSYVPTDYGYTF,TGTGCCAGCAGTTACGTCCCGACCGACTATGGCTACACCTTC
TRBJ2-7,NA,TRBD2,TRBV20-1,CSAALAGVSYEQYF,TGCAGTGCTGCGCTAGCGGGGGTCTCCTACGAGCAGTACTTC
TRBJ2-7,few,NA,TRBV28,CAIRTLTSYEQYF,TGTGCCATCCGGACCCTAACCTCCTACGAGCAGTACTTC
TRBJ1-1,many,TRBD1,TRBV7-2,CASSPLGGQLNTEAFF,TGTGCCAGCAGCCCCCTGGGGGGACAGTTGAACACTGAAGCTTTCTTT
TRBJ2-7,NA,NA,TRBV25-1,CASSELLVDEQYF,TGTGCCAGCAGTGAATTATTGGTAGACGAGCAGTACTTC
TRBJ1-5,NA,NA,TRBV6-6,CASRGINQPQHF,TGTGCCAGCAGGGGAATCAATCAGCCCCAGCATTTT
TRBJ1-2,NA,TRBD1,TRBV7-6,CASSLVQGGAYGYTF,TGTGCCAGCAGCTTAGTTCAGGGGGGCGCGTATGGCTACACCTTC
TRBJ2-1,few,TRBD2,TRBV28,CASSSPLAARYNEQFF,TGTGCCAGCAGTTCGCCTCTAGCGGCGAGATACAATGAGCAGTTCTTC
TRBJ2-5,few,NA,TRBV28,CASSSGFETQYF,TGTGCCAGCAGTTCCGGTTTCGAGACCCAGTACTTC
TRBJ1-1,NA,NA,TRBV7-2,CARSLRMNTEDFF,TGTGCCAGAAGCTTGCGGATGAACACTGAAGATTTCTTT
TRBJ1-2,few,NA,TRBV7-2,CASSPTPGQMHGYTF,TGTGCCAGCAGCCCCACCCCGGGACAAATGCATGGCTACACCTTC
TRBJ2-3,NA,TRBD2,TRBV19,CASSIDLGGGRTDTQYF,TGTGCCAGTAGTATAGATCTCGGCGGGGGACGCACAGATACGCAGTATTTT
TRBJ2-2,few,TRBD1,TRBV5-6,CASSLEGQGANTGELFF,TGTGCCAGCAGCCTAGAGGGACAGGGAGCGAACACCGGGGAGCTGTTTTTT
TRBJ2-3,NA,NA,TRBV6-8,CASSYLAGSSTDTQYF,TGTGCCAGCAGTTATCTCGCCGGATCTAGCACAGATACGCAGTATTTT
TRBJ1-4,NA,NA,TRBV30,CAWAPSGVKLFF,TGTGCCTGGGCACCCTCCGGGGTAAAACTGTTTTTT
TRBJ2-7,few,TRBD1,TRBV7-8,CASSPRTGTHEQYF,TGTGCCAGCAGCCCAAGGACAGGTACCCACGAGCAGTACTTC
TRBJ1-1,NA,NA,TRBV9,CASSVGGLHTEAFF,TGTGCCAGCAGCGTAGGGGGGCTTCACACTGAAGCTTTCTTT
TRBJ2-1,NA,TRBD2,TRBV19,CASSIGLARDYNEQFF,TGTGCCAGTAGTATAGGACTAGCGCGAGACTACAATGAGCAGTTCTTC
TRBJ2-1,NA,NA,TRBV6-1,CATAEGTEVSCNEQFF,TGTGCCACCGCTGAAGGAACTGAAGTCAGTTGCAATGAGCAGTTCTTC
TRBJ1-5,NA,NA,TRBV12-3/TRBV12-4,CASSPWDAGGDQPQHF,TGTGCCAGCAGTCCCTGGGACGCCGGGGGGGATCAGCCCCAGCATTTT
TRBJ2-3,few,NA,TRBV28,CASSFSPQGFTDTQYF,TGTGCCAGCAGTTTCTCACCGCAGGGGTTCACAGATACGCAGTATTTT
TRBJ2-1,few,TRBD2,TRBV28,CASAPPGLTEQFF,TGTGCCAGCGCCCCCCCGGGACTAACCGAGCAGTTCTTC
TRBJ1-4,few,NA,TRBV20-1,CSASRESKANEKLFF,TGCAGTGCTAGCAGGGAAAGCAAGGCTAATGAAAAACTGTTTTTT
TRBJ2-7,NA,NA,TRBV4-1,CASSQDSSATVSYEQYF,TGCGCCAGCAGCCAAGATTCTTCAGCGACAGTCTCCTACGAGCAGTACTTC
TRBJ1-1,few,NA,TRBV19,CASSFRAMNTEAFF,TGTGCCAGTAGCTTCAGGGCCATGAACACTGAAGCTTTCTTT
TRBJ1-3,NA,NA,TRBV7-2,CASSLASGAGNTIYF,TGTGCCAGCAGCTTAGCCTCCGGGGCTGGAAACACCATATATTTT
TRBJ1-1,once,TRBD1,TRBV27,CASSSQTGGREAFF,TGTGCCAGCAGTTCCCAGACAGGGGGACGTGAAGCTTTCTTT
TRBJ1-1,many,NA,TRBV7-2,CASSSRLGTEAFF,TGTGCCAGCAGCAGCAGATTGGGAACTGAAGCTTTCTTT
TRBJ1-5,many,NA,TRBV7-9,CASSLWGDQPQHF,TGTGCCAGCAGCTTATGGGGGGATCAGCCCCAGCATTTT
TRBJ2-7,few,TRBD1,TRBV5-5,CASSLVGDRSYEQYF,TGTGCCAGCAGCTTGGTGGGGGACAGGTCCTACGAGCAGTACTTC
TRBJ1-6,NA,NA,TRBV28,CASSRRVGPLHF,TGTGCCAGCAGTCGTCGGGTTGGACCCCTCCACTTT
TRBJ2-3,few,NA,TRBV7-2,CASSSGGRGRGDTQYF,TGTGCCAGCAGCTCCGGGGGTCGGGGGCGGGGGGATACGCAGTATTTT
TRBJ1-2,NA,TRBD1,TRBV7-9,CASSQGQLSGCTF,TGTGCCAGCAGCCAGGGACAGCTCTCAGGGTGCACCTTC
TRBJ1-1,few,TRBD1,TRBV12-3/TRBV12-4,CASSDRVSTEAFF,TGTGCCAGCAGTGACAGGGTATCCACTGAAGCTTTCTTT